This TCR beta chain was sequenced for a study of beta chain features in type 1 diabetes (dated by TCRdb to the late 2010s). Background for the entire study: Mean age, gender distribution, total cell number and subset yield did not differ between patients and healthy donors. A total of some 110 million sorted cells were examined across all samples, and a strong correlation was observed between cell number per subset and RNA yield. In the study, TCRB repertoires of sorted circulating CD4+ T cell subsets from recently diagnosed type 1 diabetes patients were compared with those of matched healthy donors. Whereas all 30 or so donors provided naive and central memory subsets, regulatory and stem cell-like memory subsets were isolated from just 8 patients and roughly eight healthy donors.

This clone has a handful of counts. Its antigen is still unknown. Base qualities were left out, and no much larger clone turns up one base away. The CDR3 measures 13 amino acids from cysteine to phenylalanine. This entry keeps only the CDR3 DNA: 39 bases, framed from base 1. V and J are truncated by 8 bases and 5 bases respectively, leaving an intervening sequence of 13 bases. CDR1 ENHRY and CDR2 SYGVKD are derived from the germline V gene. Results the study describes overall, beyond this receptor: Naive, central memory and regulatory TCRB repertoires appeared more similar among patients than among healthy donors. At VDJ recombination sites, type 1 diabetes patients had fewer insertions and more deleted nucleotides, which implies abnormalities in thymic rearrangement. In all four CD4+ subsets, TCRB CDR3 length was moderately but significantly shorter in type 1 diabetes patients. PCR may preferentially amplify shorter templates, but because patient and control samples were amplified and corrected together, any resulting skew would affect both groups equally. Sequencing cDNA rather than genomic DNA could over-represent highly expressing activated cells, although activation and CD3 levels did not differ between groups. HLA sub-analyses involved small numbers of individuals, so any influence of HLA type on TCRB rearrangement remained unresolved.

The High Capacity cDNA Reverse Transcription Kit was used to reverse transcribe all of the isolated RNA, meaning that expressed TCRB transcripts were what got sequenced. Deep immunoSEQ sequencing was applied to naive, central memory and regulatory T cell samples, giving an average of approximately 3.8 million total reads per sample. Sorted cells were lysed in RLT buffer and RNA was extracted with DNase-treated RNeasy Micro or Mini kits, depending on cell number. To prevent cross-contamination, every cell subset was processed on its own, while patient and healthy donor samples were processed together. The immunoSEQ multiplex PCR was used to amplify TCRB sequences from cDNA, yielding 87-bp fragments that span the CDR3 region. Sequencing of the amplicons was performed on the Illumina HiSeq platform. On the authors' methods: Synthetic template baselines were used to correct PCR bias computationally, reads within Hamming distance 2 were collapsed, and singletons that could not be merged were discarded. Reads were aligned to IMGT to assign V, D and J genes, CDR3 length, and insertions or deletions at six rearrangement sites. Within each subset, clonotype counts were normalized to the number of sorted cells before true diversity and Gini coefficients were calculated with the tcR R package. The overlap coefficient, calculated on TCRB nucleotide sequences, was used to quantify repertoire sharing. This immuneACCESS table, as held by TCRdb, lists in-frame sequences with V and J called but not all clones. Of the missing ones, under half trace to an unresolved V gene in checked studies; the others have no known cause. D and trimming come from the DNA, and the V and J calls and clone size come from that table. In this sample the table shows about 180,000 clones, around 13% of which occur a single time. Jointly, the top ten make up 0.62% of the sample.

A single peripheral blood draw of approximately 100 mL on average was collected from each donor into heparinised tubes. A BD FACSAria II was used to sort naive, central memory, regulatory and stem cell-like memory CD4+ T cells with a panel that included CD45RO, CCR7, CD25, CD127, CD95 and CD27. A purity above 95% was achieved for all sorted populations. PBMCs were isolated immediately by Lymphoprep density gradient centrifugation and stained directly without culture. To minimize batch effects, samples were stained and sorted in pairs, one healthy donor with one patient per experiment. The rearrangement combines TRBV10-3 with TRBJ2-1; matching of 6 bases hints at TRBD1 as the D gene. The TCR comes from a woman under 30 in good health. The source material was central memory CD4+ T cells from blood. The CDR3 amino acid sequence is: CAIGQSPNNEQFF. The sequenced DNA: TGTGCCATCGGACAGTCCCCTAACAATGAGCAGTTCTTC.